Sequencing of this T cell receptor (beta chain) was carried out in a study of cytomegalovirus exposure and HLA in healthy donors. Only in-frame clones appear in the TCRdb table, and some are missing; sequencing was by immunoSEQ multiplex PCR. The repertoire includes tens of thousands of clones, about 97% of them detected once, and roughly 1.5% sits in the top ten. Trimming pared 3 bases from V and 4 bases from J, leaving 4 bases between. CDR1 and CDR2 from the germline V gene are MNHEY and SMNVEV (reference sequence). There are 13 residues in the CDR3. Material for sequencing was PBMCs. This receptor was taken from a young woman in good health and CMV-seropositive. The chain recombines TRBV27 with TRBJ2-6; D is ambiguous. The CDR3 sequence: CASSLSGANVLTF. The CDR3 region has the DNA TGTGCCAGCAGTTTGTCAGGGGCCAACGTCCTGACTTTC.